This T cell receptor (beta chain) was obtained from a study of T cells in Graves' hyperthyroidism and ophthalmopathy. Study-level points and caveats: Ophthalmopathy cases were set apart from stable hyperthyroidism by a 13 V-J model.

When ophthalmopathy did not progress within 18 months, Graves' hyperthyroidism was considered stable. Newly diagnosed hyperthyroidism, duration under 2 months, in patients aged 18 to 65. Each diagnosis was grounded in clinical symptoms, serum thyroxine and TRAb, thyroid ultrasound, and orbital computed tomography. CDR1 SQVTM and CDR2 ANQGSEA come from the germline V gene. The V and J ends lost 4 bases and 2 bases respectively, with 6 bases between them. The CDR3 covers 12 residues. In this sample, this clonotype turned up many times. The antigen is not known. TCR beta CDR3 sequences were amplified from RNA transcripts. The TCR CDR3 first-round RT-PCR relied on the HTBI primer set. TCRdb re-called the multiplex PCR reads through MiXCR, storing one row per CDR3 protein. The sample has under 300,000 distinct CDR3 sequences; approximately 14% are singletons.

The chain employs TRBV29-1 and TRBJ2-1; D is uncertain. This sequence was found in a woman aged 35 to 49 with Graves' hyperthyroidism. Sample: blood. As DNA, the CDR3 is TGCAGCGTTGTGGGAACCTACAATGAGCAGTTCTTC. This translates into CSVVGTYNEQFF.